The next 6 T cell receptor beta chains were all read from a single sample in a study of Ad26.COV2.S vaccination and SARS-CoV-2 variants. Sequenced by immunoSEQ multiplex PCR; TCRdb stores in-frame clones only, minus some. The sample has a few hundred thousand clones; around 88% are singletons. As to treatment: over 15 received Ad26.COV2.S at low or high dose, single or two shots; 5 received placebo; per-sample allocation not given. Day 63 after the first vaccine or placebo injection was the time point for sampling. The sequencing here drew on peripheral blood, taken in a trial of Ad26.COV2.S vaccine versus placebo. The origin of the receptors is a person aged 18-65 years who received the Ad26.COV2.S COVID-19 vaccine or a placebo.

J is TRBJ2-7 and V is TRBV6-5; 11 nucleotides line up with TRBD2. The ends lost 7 bases at V and 5 bases at J; junction bases unmatched: 10. This CDR3 region has 15 residues. Germline V gene sequence: CDR1 MNHEY, CDR2 SVGAGI. The CDR3 sequence is CASKTIAGGPHEQYV. CDR3 nucleotides: TGTGCCAGCAAGACCATAGCGGGAGGGCCCCACGAGCAGTACGTC.

The chain is built from TRBV4-2 and TRBJ2-1, with 9 bases identical to TRBD2. There are 18 residues in the CDR3. Germline loops: CDR1 LGHNA, CDR2 YNFKEQ. The V segment lost 0 bases and the J segment 8 bases; nucleotides outside the gene matches: 14. The CDR3 bases are TGTGCCAGCAGCCAAGAAAGGGCTAGCGGGATTCAAAACCATGAGCAGTTCTTC. Its protein is CASSQERASGIQNHEQFF.

J is TRBJ2-7 and V is TRBV7-9; D uncertain. The CDR3 totals 12 residues. The V and J ends lost 3 bases and 4 bases respectively, with 7 bases between them. Germline values: CDR1 SEHNR, CDR2 FQNEAQ (reference sequence). The CDR3 region has the DNA TGTGCCAGCAGCTTCCTCTTTTACGAGCAGTACGTC. As protein: CASSFLFYEQYV.

The V call is TRBV15, the J call TRBJ2-7; D gene ambiguous. Germline V CDR1 and CDR2: LNHNV, YYDKDF (reference sequence). Trimming took off 0 bases at V and 1 base at J, with 4 bases between the two ends. This CDR3 is built from 13 residues. This CDR3 is CATSRDLSYEQYV. In nucleotides, the CDR3 is TGTGCCACCAGCAGAGACCTATCCTACGAGCAGTACGTC.

Here the CDR3 reads CASSLGGLTNQPQHF. The CDR3, as DNA: TGTGCCAGCAGTTTAGGGGGACTGACTAATCAGCCCCAGCATTTT. The V call is TRBV27, the J call TRBJ1-5, with D perhaps matching TRBD1 (5 bases). Germline-derived CDR1 and CDR2 are MNHEY and SMNVEV (reference sequence). The CDR3 extends over 15 amino acids. Trimming removed 2 bases at V and 4 bases at J, with 12 bases between.

V usage is TRBV5-1 and J usage is TRBJ1-2; 7 positions match TRBD1. Germline V gene lookup returns CDR1 SGHRS and CDR2 YFSETQ. The J segment lost 5 bases and the V segment lost 0 bases, leaving 4 bases of the junction unmatched. This CDR3 is built from 14 residues. Here the CDR3 reads CASSLDRGRYGYTF. The CDR3 DNA reads TGCGCCAGCAGCTTGGACAGGGGACGGTATGGCTACACCTTC.